In its sample, the clone carrying this T cell receptor beta chain was seen a few times. This entry comes from a study of blood T cell repertoires in COVID-19. Study-wide background: Material from acute and convalescent COVID-19 was sourced from the United States, Italy and Spain. From T cells, B-cell-depleted T cells, or PBMCs came the material, which was cDNA or gDNA.

Sequencing was performed with immunoSEQ multiplex PCR; in TCRdb, only in-frame clones are kept and a portion is missing. This sample has fewer than 200,000 clones, with 85% found just once. Patients of the Seattle cohort, enrolled during active infection, were followed longitudinally. Germline lookup yields CDR1 SNHLY and CDR2 FYNNEI. The V end was cut by 5 bases, the J end by 4 bases, with 15 bases between. There are 14 residues in the CDR3. Sample: peripheral blood. This chain joins TRBV2 and TRBJ2-7, with D possibly matching TRBD1 (6 bases). The TCR comes from a woman older than 75 with COVID-19, enrolled during active disease. CDR3 protein: CASSKTGSPYEQYF. CDR3 nucleotides: TGTGCCAGCAGTAAGACAGGCTCCCCTTACGAGCAGTACTTC.